The 25 T cell receptor beta chains reported below all come from one sample, sequenced in a study of response to subunit inactivated influenza vaccine (dated by TCRdb to 2016 to 2019). Receptor amplification or capture employed RT-PCR. Sequencing was carried out with an Illumina HiSeq 2500. Using fastp trimming at Q25 and MiXCR clonotype assembly, TCRdb reanalyzed the public sequencing data and kept in-frame beta chains. Records with the same CDR3 protein are collapsed into one entry carrying the most frequent genes and DNA. For this sample the table gives 650,000 or so distinct CDR3 sequences, of which 14% were detected only once. The ten largest clones represent 7.5% to 8% of the sample. The sample in question was PBMCs from blood, obtained 14 to 15 days before vaccination. The receptors were sampled from a man in his forties or fifties who received an inactivated influenza vaccine. Donor details come from another sample of the same person, matched by shared clones.

This chain connects TRBV6-2 or TRBV6-3 to TRBJ2-7; tentative D call: TRBD2 (6 bases). This CDR3 region has 15 residues. Germline V lookup: CDR1 MNHEY, CDR2 SVGEGT. Trimming pared 6 bases from V and 4 bases from J, leaving 19 bases between. CDR3 region: CASSGGLEEGYEQYF. The CDR3 DNA sequence: TGTGCCAGCAGCGGGGGTCTCGAGGAGGGTTACGAGCAGTACTTC.

This clonotype was seen a handful of times. The chain uses TRBV28 and TRBJ1-5; maybe TRBD1 (5 bases). This CDR3 spans 17 amino acids. Deletions cut 6 bases from V and 4 bases from J, with 22 bases between. Germline lookup yields CDR1 MDHEN and CDR2 SYDVKM. The CDR3 DNA is TGTGCCAGCAGCCTTACAGGCCATTTATTAGGGAATCAGCCCCAGCATTTT. Protein sequence: CASSLTGHLLGNQPQHF. Full variable domain (rest looked up from reference TRBV28 and TRBJ1-5): DVKVTQSSRYLVKRTGEKVFLECVQDMDHENMFWYRQDPGLGLRLIYFSYDVKMKEKGDIPEGYSVSREKKERFSLILESASTNQTSMYLCASSLTGHLLGNQPQHFGDGTRLSIL.

This clonotype was observed a few times. V and J are TRBV6-2 or TRBV6-3 and TRBJ2-2, with 8 bases that match TRBD1. This CDR3 contains 15 residues. The germline V gene has CDR1 MNHEY and CDR2 SVGEGT. V lost 2 bases and J lost 4; bases outside the gene matches: 3. The CDR3 coding sequence is TGTGCCAGCAGTTACAGGACAGGGAGCACCGGGGAGCTGTTTTTT. Translated, it gives CASSYRTGSTGELFF.

The V gene is TRBV20-1, the J gene TRBJ1-5; 10 nucleotides agree with TRBD1. Germline CDR1 reads DFQATT; CDR2 reads SNEGSKA (reference sequence). Trimming removed 3 bases from V and 3 bases from J; junction bases left unmatched: 2. The CDR3 has 14 residues. CDR3 sequence (DNA): TGCAGTGCTAGGGGACAGGGGAACAATCAGCCCCAGCATTTT. This encodes CSARGQGNNQPQHF.

This clonotype has ten or more counts. The genes are TRBV29-1 and TRBJ2-3, with D hard to call. Germline-derived CDR1 and CDR2 are SQVTM and ANQGSEA. The CDR3 totals 11 residues. Here the CDR3 DNA reads TGCACCGGTGCAGAGCCAGATACGCAGTATTTT. It codes for CTGAEPDTQYF.

The sample holds a few counts of this clonotype. The chain links TRBV6-2 or TRBV6-3 to TRBJ2-1, with D possibly being TRBD2 (6 bases). The germline CDR1 and CDR2 sequences are MNHEY and SVGEGT. The V end was cut by 1 base, the J end by 0 bases, with 10 bases between. The CDR3 loop spans 16 amino acids. The CDR3 DNA follows: TGTGCCAGCAGTTACTATTCCGGGAGCTCCTACAATGAGCAGTTCTTC. Translating it yields CASSYYSGSSYNEQFF.

The table lists this clonotype with a few counts. The V call is TRBV7-2, the J call TRBJ2-7; TRBD1 agrees at 7 bases. The CDR3 is 16 amino acids. The germline gives CDR1 SGHTA, CDR2 FQGNSA. V lost 3 bases to trimming and J lost 0 bases; unmatched junction nucleotides: 8. The CDR3 sequence: CASSLNRDRRSYEQYF. CDR3 nucleotide sequence: TGTGCCAGCAGCTTGAACCGGGACAGACGCTCCTACGAGCAGTACTTC.

This chain connects TRBV4-1 to TRBJ2-1; no reliable D call. This CDR3 is built from 16 residues. The ends were cut back, 4 bases at V and 7 bases at J, with 20 bases in the middle. CDR1 MGHRA and CDR2 YSYEKL come from the germline V gene. CDR3 in amino acids: CASSPLRVGIVNEQFF. In DNA form, the CDR3 reads TGCGCCAGCAGCCCGCTAAGGGTCGGTATAGTAAATGAGCAGTTCTTC.

This clonotype was seen a handful of times. The chain combines TRBV10-3 with TRBJ2-1; 9 nucleotides match TRBD2. Germline V gene data show CDR1 as ENHRY and CDR2 as SYGVKD. With 4 bases clipped from V and 9 bases from J, the junction kept 4 bases outside the gene matches. The length of the CDR3 is 13 residues. CDR3 nucleotide sequence: TGTGCCATCAGTGGCGGGGGGGCGGGTGAGCAGTTCTTC. It translates to CAISGGGAGEQFF.

Notes on this clonotype: The junction shows a germline mismatch at one end, possibly a read error. The CDR3 here is CASSLATKGSNNEQFF. The CDR3 DNA reads as TGTGCCAGCAGCTTAGCCACTAAGGGCTCCAACAATGAGCAGTTCTTC. The rearrangement links TRBV7-9 to TRBJ2-1, with D unclear. CDR3 length equals 16 residues. The germline V gene encodes CDR1 SEHNR and CDR2 FQNEAQ (reference sequence). Drawing the rest from reference TRBV7-9 and TRBJ2-1, the complete variable domain is DTGVSQNPRHKITKRGQNVTFRCDPISEHNRLYWYRQTLGQGPEFLTYFQNEAQLEKSRLLSDRFSAERPKGSFSTLEIQRTEQGDSAMYLCASSLATKGSNNEQFFGPGTRLTVL.

For this clonotype: The germline gene is not matched at one end of the junction; a read error may be the cause. The V and J genes are TRBV14 and TRBJ2-3; 10 positions agree with TRBD2. The CDR3 consists of 14 residues. Per the germline V gene, CDR1 is SGHDN and CDR2 is FVKESK. CDR3 nucleotide sequence: TGTGCCAGCAACCAAGCGGGGGGGGATGATACGCAGTATTTT. Translated: CASNQAGGDDTQYF.

This clonotype showed up many times. The J gene is TRBJ2-1, the V gene TRBV4-3; perhaps TRBD1 as D (5 bases). With 2 bases removed from V and 1 base from J, the gap between germline ends came to 9 bases. CDR3 size: 15 residues. The germline CDR1 and CDR2 sequences are LGHNA and YSLEER. The CDR3 nucleotides are TGCGCCAGCAGCCAACAGGGTGGGTCCTACAATGAGCAGTTCTTC. Translated: CASSQQGGSYNEQFF.

V and J are TRBV12-3 or TRBV12-4 and TRBJ1-6; D is perhaps TRBD1 (6 bases). The length of the CDR3 is 14 residues. V shed 5 bases and J shed 7 bases, with 12 bases lying between them. The CDR3 reads CASSPGQANSPLHF. In nucleotides, the CDR3 is TGTGCCAGCAGTCCGGGACAAGCGAATTCACCCCTCCACTTT.

There are a few counts of this clonotype. V is TRBV13 and J is TRBJ2-3; TRBD1 might be the D (8 bases). CDR3 length: 16 amino acids. Trimming shortened V by 5 bases and J by 1 base, and 16 bases separated the two germline ends. Per germline, CDR1 PRHDT and CDR2 FYEKMQ (reference sequence). CDR3 residues: CASSPQGGFRTDTQYF. The DNA for the CDR3 is TGTGCCAGCAGCCCACAGGGGGGGTTCCGCACAGATACGCAGTATTTT.

This clonotype was found a few times. The chain has TRBV28 and TRBJ1-4; 8 bases fit TRBD1. The germline gives CDR1 MDHEN, CDR2 SYDVKM. This CDR3 is built from 17 residues. Trimming at V came to 1 base and at J to 4 bases, leaving 8 bases not matched to a gene. CDR3 sequence reads: CASSLLGRGQVNEKLFF. The CDR3 DNA sequence: TGTGCCAGCAGTTTATTAGGCAGGGGGCAGGTTAATGAAAAACTGTTTTTT.

This clonotype was seen only a few times. The chain recombines TRBV5-1 with TRBJ2-1; TRBD1 is a possible D gene (6 bases). This CDR3 is 14 amino acids long. The V end was cut by 4 bases, the J end by 5 bases, with 13 bases between. Germline V gene lookup returns CDR1 SGHRS and CDR2 YFSETQ. The CDR3 bases are TGCGCCAGCAGCCCCGGACAGTTAAACAATGAGCAGTTCTTC. Translating it yields CASSPGQLNNEQFF.

This sequence joins TRBV7-9 and TRBJ1-1; the D gene is possibly TRBD1 (6 bases). Germline CDR1 is SEHNR and CDR2 is FQNEAQ (reference sequence). V was pared by 6 bases and J by 0 bases, with 17 bases between. This CDR3 has 16 residues. The CDR3 is CASRPRTDPLNTEAFF. CDR3 nucleotides: TGTGCCAGCAGACCGAGGACAGACCCTTTGAACACTGAAGCTTTCTTT.

This clonotype has a handful of counts. This sequence joins TRBV5-6 and TRBJ2-5; a possible D gene is TRBD2 (6 bases). The CDR3 runs 16 residues. The germline CDR1 and CDR2 sequences are SGHDT and YYEEEE. With 3 bases removed from V and 1 base from J, the gap between germline ends came to 16 bases. The DNA of the CDR3 is TGTGCCAGCAGCTCTCGATCCGGGACTTCCCAAGAGACCCAGTACTTC. Translated: CASSSRSGTSQETQYF. Using reference TRBV5-6 and TRBJ2-5 for the parts outside the CDR3, the full variable domain is DAGVTQSPTHLIKTRGQQVTLRCSPKSGHDTVSWYQQALGQGPQFIFQYYEEEERQRGNFPDRFSGHQFPNYSSELNVNALLLGDSALYLCASSSRSGTSQETQYFGPGTRLLVL.

This clonotype was found a few times. The rearrangement links TRBV5-1 to TRBJ1-6; no clear D gene. V gave up 7 bases and J gave up 0 bases, with 11 bases separating them. In germline, CDR1 is SGHRS, CDR2 YFSETQ. The CDR3 consists of 15 residues. CDR3 in DNA: TGCGCCAGCGCGGACCGCGACTCCTATAATTCACCCCTCCACTTT. Residues: CASADRDSYNSPLHF.

The J gene is TRBJ1-1, the V gene TRBV30; no clear D. The V and J ends lost 2 bases and 10 bases respectively, with 14 bases between them. The CDR3 totals 12 residues. Germline values: CDR1 GTSNPN, CDR2 SVGIG (reference sequence). The CDR3 sequence is CAWSLEEWGAFF. In DNA, the CDR3 is TGTGCCTGGAGTCTAGAGGAGTGGGGAGCTTTCTTT.

V usage is TRBV2 and J usage is TRBJ1-5, with 7 bases that match TRBD1. The trim removed 4 bases at V and 0 bases at J, leaving 6 bases unmatched. CDR1 SNHLY and CDR2 FYNNEI come from the germline V gene. This CDR3 spans 16 amino acids. The CDR3 sequence: CASSVVGGVSNQPQHF. DNA of the CDR3: TGTGCCAGCAGTGTAGTAGGGGGCGTTAGCAATCAGCCCCAGCATTTT.

The sample holds a few counts of this clonotype. This sequence joins TRBV2 and TRBJ1-5, with 8 bases aligning to TRBD1. Germline V gene lookup returns CDR1 SNHLY and CDR2 FYNNEI. With V trimmed by 6 bases and J by 7 bases, 8 bases remained unmatched. This CDR3 is 14 amino acids long. As DNA, the CDR3 is TGTGCCAGCAGCGAGCGACAGGGGCCCCAGCCCCAGCATTTT. Residues: CASSERQGPQPQHF.

This rearrangement joins TRBV7-2 to TRBJ2-7; 13 bases fit TRBD2. Trimming took 5 bases from V and 1 from J; bases not matched to a gene: 5. Germline V lookup: CDR1 SGHTA, CDR2 FQGNSA. CDR3 size: 16 residues. The CDR3 here is CASSMRTSGRSYEQYF. CDR3 bases: TGTGCCAGCAGCATGAGGACTAGCGGGAGATCCTACGAGCAGTACTTC.

This clonotype has a handful of counts. The CDR3 bases are TGCAGCGTGACCGGGACAAAGAAAGATACGCAGTATTTT. As protein: CSVTGTKKDTQYF. This rearrangement joins TRBV29-1 to TRBJ2-3, with a tentative D call TRBD1 (6 bases). CDR1 is SQVTM and CDR2 is ANQGSEA in the germline V gene. V was cut by 6 bases and J by 5 bases, with 15 bases left in between. The CDR3 totals 13 residues.

This chain links TRBV11-2 with TRBJ2-2, with 8 bases matching TRBD1. V lost 1 base, J lost 4 bases, and 5 bases stayed unmatched. Germline CDR1 and CDR2: SGHAT and FQNNGV. This CDR3 is built from 16 residues. This CDR3 is CASSLGRQGATGELFF. The CDR3 DNA reads as TGTGCCAGCAGCTTAGGGCGCCAGGGGGCCACCGGGGAGCTGTTTTTT. The full variable domain, in which reference TRBV11-2 and TRBJ2-2 provide the parts outside the CDR3, is EAGVAQSPRYKIIEKRQSVAFWCNPISGHATLYWYQQILGQGPKLLIQFQNNGVVDDSQLPKDRFSAERLKGVDSTLKIQPAKLEDSAVYLCASSLGRQGATGELFFGEGSRLTVL.